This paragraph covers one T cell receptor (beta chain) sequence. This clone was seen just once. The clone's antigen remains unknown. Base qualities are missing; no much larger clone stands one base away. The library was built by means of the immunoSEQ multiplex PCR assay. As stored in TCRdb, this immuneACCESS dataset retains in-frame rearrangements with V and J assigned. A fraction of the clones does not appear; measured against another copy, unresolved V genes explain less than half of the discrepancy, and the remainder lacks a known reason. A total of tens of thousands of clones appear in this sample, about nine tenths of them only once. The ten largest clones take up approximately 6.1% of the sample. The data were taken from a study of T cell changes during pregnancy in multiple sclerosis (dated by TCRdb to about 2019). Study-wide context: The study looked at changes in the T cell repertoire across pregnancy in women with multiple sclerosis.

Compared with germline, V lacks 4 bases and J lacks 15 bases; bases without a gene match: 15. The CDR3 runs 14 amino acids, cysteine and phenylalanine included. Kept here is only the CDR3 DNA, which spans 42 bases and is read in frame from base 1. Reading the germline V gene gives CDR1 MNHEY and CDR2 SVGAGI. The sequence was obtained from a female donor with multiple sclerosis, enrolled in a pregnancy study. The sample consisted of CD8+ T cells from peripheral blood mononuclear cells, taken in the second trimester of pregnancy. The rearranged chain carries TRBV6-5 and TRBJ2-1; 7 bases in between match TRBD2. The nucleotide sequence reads TGTGCCAGCAGTTGGGACTACACGGGGAATCCCGGGTTCTTC. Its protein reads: CASSWDYTGNPGFF.